What follows describes a single T cell receptor (beta chain). The germline gives CDR1 SGHTA, CDR2 FQGNSA. Between the trimmed V and J ends, which lost 6 bases and 4 bases, there was a span of 18 bases. The CDR3 extends over 16 amino acids. Clones were sequenced by immunoSEQ multiplex PCR, and TCRdb holds only the in-frame ones, with some missing. The sample records 55,000 to 60,000 clones, 85% being singletons. This entry comes from a study of blood T cell repertoires in COVID-19. The receptor's source is a middle-aged man with active COVID-19. Sample: peripheral blood. The chain recombines TRBV7-2 with TRBJ2-2; a weak D match, TRBD2 (6 bases). The CDR3 loop reads CASRGGPAFTTGELFF. The CDR3 DNA follows: TGTGCCAGCAGGGGAGGACCGGCTTTTACCACCGGGGAGCTGTTTTTT.